This T cell receptor (beta chain) appears in the sequencing data of a study of PD-1 blockade in classical Hodgkin lymphoma. Regarding the study as a whole: While CD8+ TCR diversity did not rise significantly by C4D1, CD4+ TCR diversity did.

The time point denotes: cycle 4 day 1 (C4D1), after 6 weeks of nivolumab. Brentuximab vedotin exposure varied, and every patient relapsed after autologous stem cell transplantation. Thawed PBMCs were the source of CD4+ T cells, purified by magnetic negative selection. V shed 5 bases, J shed 5 bases, and the junction held 4 bases outside the gene matches. Germline assignment: CDR1 SGHTA and CDR2 FQGTGA. There are 15 residues in the CDR3. Assay: immunoSEQ multiplex PCR; the TCRdb copy retains only in-frame clones and omits some. The sample lists 32,000 or so clones; more than 85% were seen once. In regard to this clone: Its specificity is not known.

This TCR derives from a human donor with classical Hodgkin lymphoma. V usage is TRBV7-3 and J usage is TRBJ2-1; 12 positions agree with TRBD2. The sample was CD4+ T cells from blood, taken before the fourth cycle of nivolumab. CDR3 sequence: CASSQGLAGNNEQFF. The CDR3 coding sequence is TGTGCCAGCAGCCAAGGACTAGCGGGGAACAATGAGCAGTTCTTC.